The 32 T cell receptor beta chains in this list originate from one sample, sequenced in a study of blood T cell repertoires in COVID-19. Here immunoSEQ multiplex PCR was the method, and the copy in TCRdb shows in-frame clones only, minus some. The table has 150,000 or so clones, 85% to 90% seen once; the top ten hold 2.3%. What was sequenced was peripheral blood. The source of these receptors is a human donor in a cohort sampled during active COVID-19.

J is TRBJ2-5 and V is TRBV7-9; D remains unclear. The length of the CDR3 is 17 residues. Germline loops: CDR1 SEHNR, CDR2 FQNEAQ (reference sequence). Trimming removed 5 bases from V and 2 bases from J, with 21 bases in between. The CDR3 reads CASSQVQLASHQETQYF. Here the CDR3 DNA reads TGTGCCAGCAGCCAAGTACAGTTGGCATCTCATCAAGAGACCCAGTACTTC. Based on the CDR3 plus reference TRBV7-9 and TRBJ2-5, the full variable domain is DTGVSQNPRHKITKRGQNVTFRCDPISEHNRLYWYRQTLGQGPEFLTYFQNEAQLEKSRLLSDRFSAERPKGSFSTLEIQRTEQGDSAMYLCASSQVQLASHQETQYFGPGTRLLVL.

As DNA, the CDR3 is TGTGCCAGCAGTGAACAGGGGTTCAACGAGCAGTACTTC. This translates into CASSEQGFNEQYF. The chain recombines TRBV2 with TRBJ2-7, with D possibly being TRBD1 (6 bases). V gave up 2 bases and J gave up 5 bases, with 10 bases separating them. This CDR3 is built from 13 residues. Germline loops: CDR1 SNHLY, CDR2 FYNNEI. The full variable domain, with the rest looked up from reference TRBV2 and TRBJ2-7, is EPEVTQTPSHQVTQMGQEVILRCVPISNHLYFYWYRQILGQKVEFLVSFYNNEISEKSEIFDDQFSVERPDGSNFTLKIRSTKLEDSAMYFCASSEQGFNEQYFGPGTRLTVT.

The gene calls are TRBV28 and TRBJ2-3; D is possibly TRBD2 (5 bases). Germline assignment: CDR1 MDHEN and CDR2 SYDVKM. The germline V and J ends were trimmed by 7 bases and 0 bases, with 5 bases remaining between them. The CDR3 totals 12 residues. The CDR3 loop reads CASTGSTDTQYF. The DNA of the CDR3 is TGTGCCAGCACGGGGAGCACAGATACGCAGTATTTT.

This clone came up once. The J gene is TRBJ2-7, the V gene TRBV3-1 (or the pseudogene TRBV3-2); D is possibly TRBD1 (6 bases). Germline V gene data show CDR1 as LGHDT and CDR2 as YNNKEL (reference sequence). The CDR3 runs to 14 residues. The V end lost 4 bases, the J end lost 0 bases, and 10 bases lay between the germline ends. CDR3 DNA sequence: TGTGCCAGCAGCCGCCGGGACAACTCCTACGAGCAGTACTTC. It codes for CASSRRDNSYEQYF.

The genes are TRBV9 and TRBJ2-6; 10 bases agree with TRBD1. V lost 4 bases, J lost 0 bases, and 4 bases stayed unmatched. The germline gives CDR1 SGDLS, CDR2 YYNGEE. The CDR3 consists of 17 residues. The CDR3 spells CASSFRTGGSGANVLTF. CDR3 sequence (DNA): TGTGCCAGCAGCTTCAGGACAGGGGGCTCTGGGGCCAACGTCCTGACTTTC.

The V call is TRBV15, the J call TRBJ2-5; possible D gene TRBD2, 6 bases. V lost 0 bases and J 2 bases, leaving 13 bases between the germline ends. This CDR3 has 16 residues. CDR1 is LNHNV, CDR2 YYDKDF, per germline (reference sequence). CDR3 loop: CATSRDSGVEQETQYF. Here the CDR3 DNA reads TGTGCCACCAGCAGAGATTCGGGGGTTGAGCAAGAGACCCAGTACTTC.

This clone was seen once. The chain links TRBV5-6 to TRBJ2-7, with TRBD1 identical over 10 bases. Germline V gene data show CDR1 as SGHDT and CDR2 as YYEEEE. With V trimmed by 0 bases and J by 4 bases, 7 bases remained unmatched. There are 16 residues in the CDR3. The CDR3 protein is CASSLVEGQGLYEQYF. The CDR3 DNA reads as TGTGCCAGCAGCTTGGTTGAGGGACAGGGGCTATACGAGCAGTACTTC.

The CDR3 nucleotides are TGCGCCAGCAGTTCCTCAGGGAGGGGCTACGAGCAGTACTTC. As protein: CASSSSGRGYEQYF. The chain combines TRBV10-2 with TRBJ2-7; 7 nucleotides align to TRBD2. With V trimmed by 5 bases and J by 3 bases, 7 bases remained unmatched. Per the germline V gene, CDR1 is WSHSY and CDR2 is SAAADI. The CDR3 is 14 amino acids.

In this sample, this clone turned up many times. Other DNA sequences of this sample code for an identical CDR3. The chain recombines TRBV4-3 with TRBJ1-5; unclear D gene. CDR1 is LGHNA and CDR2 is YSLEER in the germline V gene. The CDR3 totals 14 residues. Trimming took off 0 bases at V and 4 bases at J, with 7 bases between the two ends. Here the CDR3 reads CASSQDLRNQPQHF. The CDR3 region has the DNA TGCGCCAGCAGCCAAGATCTTCGGAATCAGCCCCAGCATTTT.

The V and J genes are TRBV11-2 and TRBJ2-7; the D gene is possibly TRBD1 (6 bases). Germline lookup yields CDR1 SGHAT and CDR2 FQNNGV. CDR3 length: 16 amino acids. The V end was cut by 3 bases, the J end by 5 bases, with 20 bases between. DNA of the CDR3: TGTGCCAGCAGCTTGGGGATGAACAGGGATACCGACGAGCAGTACTTC. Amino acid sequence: CASSLGMNRDTDEQYF.

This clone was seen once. CDR3 residues: CASSLLQGPEAFF. Here the CDR3 DNA reads TGTGCCAGCAGCTTACTACAGGGTCCTGAAGCTTTCTTT. J is TRBJ1-1 and V is TRBV7-6; TRBD1 might be the D (6 bases). The CDR3 is 13 residues long. Per the germline V gene, CDR1 is SGHVS and CDR2 is FNYEAQ. V lost 2 bases to trimming and J lost 6 bases, with 10 bases between them. Looking up the rest from reference TRBV7-6 and TRBJ1-1 gives the full variable domain: GAGVSQSPRYKVTKRGQDVALRCDPISGHVSLYWYRQALGQGPEFLTYFNYEAQQDKSGLPNDRFSAERPEGSISTLTIQRTEQRDSAMYRCASSLLQGPEAFFGQGTRLTVV.

The CDR3 is CASSRETSGGANTQYF. The CDR3 nucleotides are TGTGCCAGCAGCCGAGAGACTAGCGGGGGGGCCAATACGCAGTATTTT. This chain connects TRBV7-3 to TRBJ2-3; TRBD2 matches 14 bases. The CDR3 has 16 amino acids. From germline, CDR1 is SGHTA and CDR2 FQGTGA. V shed 5 bases, J shed 7 bases, and the junction held 8 bases outside the gene matches.

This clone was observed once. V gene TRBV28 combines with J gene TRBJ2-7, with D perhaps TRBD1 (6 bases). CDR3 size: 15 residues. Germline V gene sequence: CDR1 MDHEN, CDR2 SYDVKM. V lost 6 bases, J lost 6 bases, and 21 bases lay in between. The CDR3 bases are TGTGCCAGCAGCCGTACAGGGATTAAACGGGGCGAGCAGTACTTC. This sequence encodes CASSRTGIKRGEQYF. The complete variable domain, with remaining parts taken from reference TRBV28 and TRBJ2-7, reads DVKVTQSSRYLVKRTGEKVFLECVQDMDHENMFWYRQDPGLGLRLIYFSYDVKMKEKGDIPEGYSVSREKKERFSLILESASTNQTSMYLCASSRTGIKRGEQYFGPGTRLTVT.

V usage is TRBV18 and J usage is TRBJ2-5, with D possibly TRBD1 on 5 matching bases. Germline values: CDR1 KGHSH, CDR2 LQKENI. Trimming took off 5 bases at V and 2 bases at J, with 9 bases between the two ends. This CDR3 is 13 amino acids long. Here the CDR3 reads CASSRTQQETQYF. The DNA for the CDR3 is TGTGCCAGCTCAAGGACACAGCAAGAGACCCAGTACTTC.

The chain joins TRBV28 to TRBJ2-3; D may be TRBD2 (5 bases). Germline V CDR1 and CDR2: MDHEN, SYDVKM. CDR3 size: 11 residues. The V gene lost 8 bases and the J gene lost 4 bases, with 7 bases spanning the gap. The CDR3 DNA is TGTGCCAGCGCACTAGCAGATACGCAGTATTTT. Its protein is CASALADTQYF.

CDR3 amino acids: CASRKGQRGGWNTEAFF. The CDR3, as DNA: TGTGCCAGTAGGAAGGGACAGCGTGGCGGTTGGAACACTGAAGCTTTCTTT. The V and J genes are TRBV19 and TRBJ1-1, with 7 bases identical to TRBD1. There are 17 residues in the CDR3. From germline, CDR1 is LNHDA and CDR2 SQIVND (reference sequence). J lost 1 base, V lost 6 bases, and 14 bases had no gene match.

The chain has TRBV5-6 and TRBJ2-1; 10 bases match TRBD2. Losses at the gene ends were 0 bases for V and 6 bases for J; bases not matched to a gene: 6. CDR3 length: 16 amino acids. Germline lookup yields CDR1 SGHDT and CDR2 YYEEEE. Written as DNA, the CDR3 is TGTGCCAGCAGCTTGGCTCTAGCGGGGGTACGCAATGAGCAGTTCTTC. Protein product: CASSLALAGVRNEQFF. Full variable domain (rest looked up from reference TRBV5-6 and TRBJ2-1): DAGVTQSPTHLIKTRGQQVTLRCSPKSGHDTVSWYQQALGQGPQFIFQYYEEEERQRGNFPDRFSGHQFPNYSSELNVNALLLGDSALYLCASSLALAGVRNEQFFGPGTRLTVL.

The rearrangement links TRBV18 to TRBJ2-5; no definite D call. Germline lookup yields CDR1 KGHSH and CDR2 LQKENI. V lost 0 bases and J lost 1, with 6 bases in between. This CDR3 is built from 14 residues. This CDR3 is CASSPPPVQETQYF. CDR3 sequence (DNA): TGTGCCAGCTCACCACCGCCAGTCCAAGAGACCCAGTACTTC. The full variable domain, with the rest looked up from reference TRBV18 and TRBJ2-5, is NAGVMQNPRHLVRRRGQEARLRCSPMKGHSHVYWYRQLPEEGLKFMVYLQKENIIDESGMPKERFSAEFPKEGPSILRIQQVVRGDSAAYFCASSPPPVQETQYFGPGTRLLVL.

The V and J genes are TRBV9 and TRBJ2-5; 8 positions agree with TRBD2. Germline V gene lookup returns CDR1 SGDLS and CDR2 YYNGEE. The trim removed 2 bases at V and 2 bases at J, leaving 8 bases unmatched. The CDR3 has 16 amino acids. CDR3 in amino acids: CASSVGRGGNQETQYF. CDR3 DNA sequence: TGTGCCAGCAGCGTTGGTCGGGGGGGGAATCAAGAGACCCAGTACTTC.

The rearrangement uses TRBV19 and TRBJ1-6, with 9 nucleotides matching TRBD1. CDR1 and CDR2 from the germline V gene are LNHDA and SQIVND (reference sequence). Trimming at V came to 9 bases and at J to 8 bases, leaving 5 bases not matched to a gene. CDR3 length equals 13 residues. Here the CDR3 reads CASKGQGDSPLHF. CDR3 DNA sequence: TGTGCCAGCAAGGGACAGGGTGATTCACCCCTCCACTTT.

The CDR3 region has the DNA TGTGCCAGCAGTTTTGGGGACAGGGGAATGATGAACACTGAAGCTTTCTTT. Translation: CASSFGDRGMMNTEAFF. The genes are TRBV28 and TRBJ1-1, with TRBD1 matching 10 bases. Trimming removed 3 bases from V and 0 bases from J; junction bases left unmatched: 7. The CDR3 runs 17 residues. Germline assignment: CDR1 MDHEN and CDR2 SYDVKM.

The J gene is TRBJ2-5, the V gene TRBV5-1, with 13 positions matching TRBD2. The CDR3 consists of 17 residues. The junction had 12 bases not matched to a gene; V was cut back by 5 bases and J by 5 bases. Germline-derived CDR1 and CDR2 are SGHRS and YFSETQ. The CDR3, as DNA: TGCGCCAGCAGTTCCGGGACTAGCGGGGTCTGGGGGGAGACCCAGTACTTC. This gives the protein CASSSGTSGVWGETQYF.

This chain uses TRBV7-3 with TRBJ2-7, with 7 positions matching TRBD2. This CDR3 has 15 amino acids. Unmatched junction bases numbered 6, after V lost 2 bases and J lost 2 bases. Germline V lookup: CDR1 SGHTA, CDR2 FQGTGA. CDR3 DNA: TGTGCCAGCAGCTTAGGGCTAGCGGAAACCTACGAGCAGTACTTC. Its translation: CASSLGLAETYEQYF.

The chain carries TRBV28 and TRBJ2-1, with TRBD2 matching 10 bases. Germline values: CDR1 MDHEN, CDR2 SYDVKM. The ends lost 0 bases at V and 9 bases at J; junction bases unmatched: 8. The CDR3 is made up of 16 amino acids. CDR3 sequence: CASSLWVAGGEGEQFF. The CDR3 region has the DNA TGTGCCAGCAGTTTATGGGTAGCGGGAGGCGAGGGTGAGCAGTTCTTC. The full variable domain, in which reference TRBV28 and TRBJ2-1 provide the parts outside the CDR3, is DVKVTQSSRYLVKRTGEKVFLECVQDMDHENMFWYRQDPGLGLRLIYFSYDVKMKEKGDIPEGYSVSREKKERFSLILESASTNQTSMYLCASSLWVAGGEGEQFFGPGTRLTVL.

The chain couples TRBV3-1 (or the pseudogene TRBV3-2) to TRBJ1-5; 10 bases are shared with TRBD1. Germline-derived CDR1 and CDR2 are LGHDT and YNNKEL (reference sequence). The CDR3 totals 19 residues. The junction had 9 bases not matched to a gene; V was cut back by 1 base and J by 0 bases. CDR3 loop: CASSQGTGTGEISNQPQHF. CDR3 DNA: TGTGCCAGCAGCCAAGGCACCGGGACAGGGGAAATTAGCAATCAGCCCCAGCATTTT.

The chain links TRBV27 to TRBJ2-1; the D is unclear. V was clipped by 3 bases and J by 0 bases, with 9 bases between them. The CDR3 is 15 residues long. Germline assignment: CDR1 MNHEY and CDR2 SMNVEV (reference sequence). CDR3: CASSFRVPSYNEQFF. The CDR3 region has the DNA TGTGCCAGCAGTTTCCGTGTTCCCTCCTACAATGAGCAGTTCTTC.

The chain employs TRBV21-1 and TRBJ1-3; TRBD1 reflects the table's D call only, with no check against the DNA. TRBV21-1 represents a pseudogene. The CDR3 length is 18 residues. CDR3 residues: CASSSTHYSSGAGNTIYF. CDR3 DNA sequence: TGTGCCAGCAGTTCGACCCATTACAGCTCAGGGGCTGGAAACACCATATATTTT.

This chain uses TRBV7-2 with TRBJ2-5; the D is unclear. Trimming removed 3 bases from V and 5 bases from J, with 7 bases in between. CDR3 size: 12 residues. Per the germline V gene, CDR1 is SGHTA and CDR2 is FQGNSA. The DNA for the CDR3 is TGTGCCAGCAGCTTTAGTTGGGAGACCCAGTACTTC. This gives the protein CASSFSWETQYF.

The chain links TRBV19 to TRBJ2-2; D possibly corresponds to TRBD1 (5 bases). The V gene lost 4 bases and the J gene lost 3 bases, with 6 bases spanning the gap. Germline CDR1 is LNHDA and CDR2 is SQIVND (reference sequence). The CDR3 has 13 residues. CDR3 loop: CASSTGYTGELFF. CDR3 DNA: TGTGCCAGTAGTACAGGGTACACCGGGGAGCTGTTTTTT.

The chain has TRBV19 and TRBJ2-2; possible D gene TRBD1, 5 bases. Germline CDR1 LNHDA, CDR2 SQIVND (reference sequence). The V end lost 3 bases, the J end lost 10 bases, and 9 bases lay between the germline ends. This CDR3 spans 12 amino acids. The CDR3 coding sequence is TGTGCCAGTAGTATCCAGGGTGAGGAGCTGTTTTTT. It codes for CASSIQGEELFF.

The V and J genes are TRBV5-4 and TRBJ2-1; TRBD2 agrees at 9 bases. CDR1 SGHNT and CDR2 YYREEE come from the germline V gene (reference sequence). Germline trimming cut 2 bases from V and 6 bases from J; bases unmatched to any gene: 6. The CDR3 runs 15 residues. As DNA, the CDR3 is TGTGCCAGCAGCTTCGGGACTAGCCACCTCAATGAGCAGTTCTTC. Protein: CASSFGTSHLNEQFF.

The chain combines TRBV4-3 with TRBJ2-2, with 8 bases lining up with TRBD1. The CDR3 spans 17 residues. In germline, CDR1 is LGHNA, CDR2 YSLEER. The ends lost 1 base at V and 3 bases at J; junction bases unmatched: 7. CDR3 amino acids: CASSQVRTGSDTGELFF. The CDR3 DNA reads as TGCGCCAGCAGCCAAGTAAGGACAGGGAGCGACACCGGGGAGCTGTTTTTT.